Below, one TCR beta chain is given with its context. The entry originates in a study of blood T cell repertoires in COVID-19. The CDR3 totals 14 residues. With 0 bases removed from V and 1 base from J, the gap between germline ends came to 6 bases. Per germline, CDR1 MGHDK and CDR2 SYGVNS. Ages ranged from about 18 to 100 years, with residence in 20 to 30 US areas. Cohort placement rested on clinical history that participants reported themselves. Cohort 3 recovered donors had two negative PCRs, clearance, or symptom resolution. Authors' methods: Reference gene primer amplification gave estimated nucleated cell counts. Data came from immunoSEQ multiplex PCR; TCRdb stores just in-frame clones and leaves some out. V, J and clone size were drawn from that table, and D and trimming were deduced from the DNA. The sample has approximately 400,000 clones; roughly four fifths are singletons.

The sequenced material came from PBMCs or T cells enriched from blood (not recorded which). The sequence derives from a woman aged 50 to 60 who had recovered from COVID-19. The rearrangement links TRBV25-1 to TRBJ2-5; D not certain. As DNA, the CDR3 is TGTGCCAGCAGTGAATACAGGTCCCAAGAGACCCAGTACTTC. This translates into CASSEYRSQETQYF.